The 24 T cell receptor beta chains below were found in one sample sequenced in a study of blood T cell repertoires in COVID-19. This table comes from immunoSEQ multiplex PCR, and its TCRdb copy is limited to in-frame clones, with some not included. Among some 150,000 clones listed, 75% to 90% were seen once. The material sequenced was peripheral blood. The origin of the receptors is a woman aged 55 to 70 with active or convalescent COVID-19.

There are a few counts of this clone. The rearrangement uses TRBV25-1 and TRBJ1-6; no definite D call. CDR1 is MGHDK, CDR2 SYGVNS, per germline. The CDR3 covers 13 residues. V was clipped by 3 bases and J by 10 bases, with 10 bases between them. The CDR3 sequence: CASSDTGESPLHF. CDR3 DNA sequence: TGTGCCAGCAGTGACACTGGAGAATCACCCCTCCACTTT.

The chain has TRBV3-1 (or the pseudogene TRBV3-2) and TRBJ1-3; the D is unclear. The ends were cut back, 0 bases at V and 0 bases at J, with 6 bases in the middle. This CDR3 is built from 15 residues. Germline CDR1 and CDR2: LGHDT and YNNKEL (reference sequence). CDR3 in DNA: TGTGCCAGCAGCCAAGACCCCTTCTCTGGAAACACCATATATTTT. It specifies CASSQDPFSGNTIYF.

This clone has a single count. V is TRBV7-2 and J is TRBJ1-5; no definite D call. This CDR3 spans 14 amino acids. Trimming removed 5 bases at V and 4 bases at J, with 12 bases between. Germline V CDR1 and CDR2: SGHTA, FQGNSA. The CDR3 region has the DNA TGTGCCAGCAGCCCCACCGCGTCAAATCAGCCCCAGCATTTT. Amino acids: CASSPTASNQPQHF.

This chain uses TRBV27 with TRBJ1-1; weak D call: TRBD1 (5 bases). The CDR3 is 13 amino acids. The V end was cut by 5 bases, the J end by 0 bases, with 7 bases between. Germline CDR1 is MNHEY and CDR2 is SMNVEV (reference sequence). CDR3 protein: CASSTTVNTEAFF. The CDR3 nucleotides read TGTGCCAGCAGTACGACAGTGAACACTGAAGCTTTCTTT.

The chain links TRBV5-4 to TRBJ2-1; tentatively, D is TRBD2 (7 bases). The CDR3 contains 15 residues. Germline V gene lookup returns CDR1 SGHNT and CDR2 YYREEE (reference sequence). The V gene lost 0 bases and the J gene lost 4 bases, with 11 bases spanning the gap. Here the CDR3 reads CASSLEGGRYNEQFF. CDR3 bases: TGTGCCAGCAGCTTGGAGGGGGGGAGGTACAATGAGCAGTTCTTC.

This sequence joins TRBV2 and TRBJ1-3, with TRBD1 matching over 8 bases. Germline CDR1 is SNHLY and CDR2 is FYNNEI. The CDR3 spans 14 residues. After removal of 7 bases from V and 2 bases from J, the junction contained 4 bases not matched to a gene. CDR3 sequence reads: CASKTGEAGNTIYF. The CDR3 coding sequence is TGTGCCAGCAAGACAGGGGAGGCTGGAAACACCATATATTTT.

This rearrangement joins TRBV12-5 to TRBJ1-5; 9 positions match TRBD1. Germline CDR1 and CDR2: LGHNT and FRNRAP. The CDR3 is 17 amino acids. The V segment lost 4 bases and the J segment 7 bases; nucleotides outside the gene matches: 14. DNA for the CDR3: TGTGCTAGTGGTTGGGGGACCGGGACAGGGTTAGGACAGCCCCAGCATTTT. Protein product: CASGWGTGTGLGQPQHF.

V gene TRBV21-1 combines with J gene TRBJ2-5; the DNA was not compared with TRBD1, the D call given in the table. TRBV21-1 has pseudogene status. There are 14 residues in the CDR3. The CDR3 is CASSEQGVQETQYF. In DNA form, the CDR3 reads TGTGCCAGCAGCGAACAGGGGGTCCAAGAGACCCAGTACTTC.

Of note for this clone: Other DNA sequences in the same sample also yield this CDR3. The chain's CDR3 is CASSLVRGTEAFF. The CDR3, as DNA: TGTGCCAGCAGCTTAGTCAGGGGGACTGAAGCTTTCTTT. This chain links TRBV7-2 with TRBJ1-1; 7 nucleotides agree with TRBD1. The junction had 1 base not matched to a gene; V was cut back by 1 base and J by 5 bases. CDR3 length: 13 amino acids. The germline V gene has CDR1 SGHTA and CDR2 FQGNSA.

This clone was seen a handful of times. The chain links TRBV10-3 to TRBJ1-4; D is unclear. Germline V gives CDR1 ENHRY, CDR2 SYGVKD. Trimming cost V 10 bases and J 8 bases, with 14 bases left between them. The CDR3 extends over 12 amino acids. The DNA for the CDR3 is TGTGCCACGGGGAAGGAAGGGGAAAAACTGTTTTTT. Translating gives CATGKEGEKLFF.

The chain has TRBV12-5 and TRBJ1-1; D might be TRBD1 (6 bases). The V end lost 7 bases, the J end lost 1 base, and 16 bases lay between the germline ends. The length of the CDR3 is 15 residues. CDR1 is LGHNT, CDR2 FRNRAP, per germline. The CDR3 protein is CASAWGGHRNTEAFF. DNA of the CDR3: TGTGCTAGTGCCTGGGGGGGGCATAGGAACACTGAAGCTTTCTTT. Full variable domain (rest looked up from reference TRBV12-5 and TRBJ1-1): DARVTQTPRHKVTEMGQEVTMRCQPILGHNTVFWYRQTMMQGLELLAYFRNRAPLDDSGMPKDRFSAEMPDATLATLKIQPSEPRDSAVYFCASAWGGHRNTEAFFGQGTRLTVV.

CDR3 in amino acids: CASSLEGGGGNTQYF. DNA for the CDR3: TGTGCCAGCAGCTTAGAGGGCGGGGGCGGAAATACGCAGTATTTT. The chain carries TRBV11-2 and TRBJ2-3; D may be TRBD2 (7 bases). The germline V and J ends were trimmed by 0 bases and 7 bases, with 14 bases remaining between them. CDR1 is SGHAT and CDR2 is FQNNGV in the germline V gene. CDR3 size: 15 residues.

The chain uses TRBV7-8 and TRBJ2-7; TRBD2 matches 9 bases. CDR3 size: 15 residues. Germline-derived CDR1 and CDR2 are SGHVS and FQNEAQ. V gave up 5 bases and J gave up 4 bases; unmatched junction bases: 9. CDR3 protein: CASSIRLAGVYEQYF. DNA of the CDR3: TGTGCCAGCAGCATCAGGTTAGCGGGGGTATACGAGCAGTACTTC.

CDR3 in amino acids: CASSLARTGRSNQPQHF. Written as DNA, the CDR3 is TGTGCCAGCAGCTTAGCCAGGACAGGGAGAAGCAATCAGCCCCAGCATTTT. This chain links TRBV7-8 with TRBJ1-5; 8 nucleotides match TRBD1. V trimming: 0 bases; J trimming: 1 base; junction bases outside the gene matches: 5. Germline CDR1 reads SGHVS; CDR2 reads FQNEAQ. This CDR3 is built from 17 residues.

This chain's CDR3 is CASSQDGAILSGYTF. CDR3 sequence (DNA): TGCGCCAGCAGCCAAGATGGGGCGATTCTGAGTGGCTACACCTTC. This sequence joins TRBV4-3 and TRBJ1-2, with a weak D call TRBD1 (5 bases). Germline loops: CDR1 LGHNA, CDR2 YSLEER. Trimming stripped 0 bases from V and 7 bases from J, with 15 bases between. The CDR3 covers 15 residues.

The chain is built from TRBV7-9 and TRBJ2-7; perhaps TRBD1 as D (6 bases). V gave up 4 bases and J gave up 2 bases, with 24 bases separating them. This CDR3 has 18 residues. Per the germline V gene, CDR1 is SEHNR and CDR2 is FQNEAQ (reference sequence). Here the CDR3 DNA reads TGTGCCAGCAGCTCCAATACAATACGGACAGCCGCGGCCTACGAGCAGTACTTC. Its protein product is CASSSNTIRTAAAYEQYF.

The CDR3 DNA is TGTGCCAGCAGCTACCGGGACAGGGGGCCCTACGAGCAGTACTTC. This sequence encodes CASSYRDRGPYEQYF. The chain links TRBV5-6 to TRBJ2-7, with TRBD1 matching over 12 bases. Germline values: CDR1 SGHDT, CDR2 YYEEEE. With V trimmed by 3 bases and J by 2 bases, 3 bases remained unmatched. The CDR3 totals 15 residues.

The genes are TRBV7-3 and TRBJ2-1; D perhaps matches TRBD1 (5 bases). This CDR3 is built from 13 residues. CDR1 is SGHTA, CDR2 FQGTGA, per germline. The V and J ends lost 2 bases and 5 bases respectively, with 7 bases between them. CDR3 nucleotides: TGTGCCAGCAGCTTATGGGGCGACAATGAGCAGTTCTTC. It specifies CASSLWGDNEQFF.

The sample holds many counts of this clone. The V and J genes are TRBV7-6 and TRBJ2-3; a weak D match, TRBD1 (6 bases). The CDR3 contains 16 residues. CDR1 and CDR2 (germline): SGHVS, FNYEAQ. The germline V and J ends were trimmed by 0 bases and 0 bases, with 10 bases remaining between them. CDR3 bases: TGTGCCAGCAGCTTAGCGCCGAGGGGGAGCACAGATACGCAGTATTTT. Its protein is CASSLAPRGSTDTQYF.

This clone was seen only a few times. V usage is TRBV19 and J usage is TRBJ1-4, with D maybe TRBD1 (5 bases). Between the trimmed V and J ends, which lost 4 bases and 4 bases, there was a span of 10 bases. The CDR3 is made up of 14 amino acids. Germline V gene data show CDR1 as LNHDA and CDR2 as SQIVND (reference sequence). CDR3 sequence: CASSTRQNNEKLFF. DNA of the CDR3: TGTGCCAGTAGTACCCGACAGAATAATGAAAAACTGTTTTTT.

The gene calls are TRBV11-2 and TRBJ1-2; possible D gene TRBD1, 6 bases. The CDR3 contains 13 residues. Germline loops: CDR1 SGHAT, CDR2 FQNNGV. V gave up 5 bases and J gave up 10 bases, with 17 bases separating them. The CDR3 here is CASSPDLGGAYTF. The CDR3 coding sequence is TGTGCCAGCAGCCCGGACCTTGGGGGCGCCTACACCTTC.

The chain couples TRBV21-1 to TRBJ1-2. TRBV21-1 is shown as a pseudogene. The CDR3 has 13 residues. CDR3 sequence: CASPRDYIYGYTF. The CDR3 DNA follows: TGTGCCAGCCCCCGGGATTATATCTATGGCTACACCTTC.

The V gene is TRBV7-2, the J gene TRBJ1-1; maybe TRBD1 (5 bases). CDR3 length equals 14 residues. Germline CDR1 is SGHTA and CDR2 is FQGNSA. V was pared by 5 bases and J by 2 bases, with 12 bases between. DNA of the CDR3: TGTGCCAGCAGCATAAACCAGGGTAACACTGAAGCTTTCTTT. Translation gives CASSINQGNTEAFF.

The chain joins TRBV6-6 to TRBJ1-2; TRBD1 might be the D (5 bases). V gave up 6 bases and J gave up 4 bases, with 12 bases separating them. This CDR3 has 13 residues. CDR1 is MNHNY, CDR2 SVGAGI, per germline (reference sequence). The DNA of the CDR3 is TGTGCCAGCAGCTCCCGTGACAGCTATGGCTACACCTTC. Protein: CASSSRDSYGYTF.